Included here is one T cell receptor beta chain sequence, with context. Its antigen is currently unknown. Other nucleotide sequences in the sample specify the same CDR3. These data come from a study of shared clonotypes between healthy human individuals. Findings and caveats of the study: The researchers took only blood, and tissue repertoires probably look different. Naive subsets usually exceeded memory subsets in estimated richness. A handful of donors shared roughly 5% of their naive CD4 clonotypes.

Researchers ran the assay at a deep level. The data were produced by immunoSEQ multiplex PCR, yet TCRdb's version contains in-frame clones alone and is incomplete. The sample yields around 300,000 clones, roughly 84% seen once. V lost 2 bases and J 2 bases, leaving 4 bases between the germline ends. CDR3 length: 13 amino acids. Germline assignment: CDR1 MNHEY and CDR2 SVGAGI. What was sequenced was memory CD8+ T cells sorted from blood. Subset defined: CD45RO+ cells pooled with CCR7-negative TemRA cells. The origin of this receptor is a man aged 18 to 35 in good health. This chain joins TRBV6-5 and TRBJ1-5; D is unclear. DNA for the CDR3: TGTGCCAGCAGTTACGGCGGCAATCAGCCCCAGCATTTT. It encodes CASSYGGNQPQHF.